Each of the 32 T cell receptor beta chains below was sequenced from the same sample in a study of identifying expanded T cells in peripheral blood. The table came from immunoSEQ multiplex PCR; TCRdb's copy has only in-frame clones and leaves some out. The data show tens of thousands of clones, with nearly 90% seen just once and 4.5% to 7% held by the top ten. The sample was blood. The receptors stem from a person aged 18 to 70 in good health.

The rearrangement joins TRBV30 to TRBJ2-1, with no clear D. Germline assignment: CDR1 GTSNPN and CDR2 SVGIG (reference sequence). Trimming cost V 5 bases and J 8 bases, with 16 bases left between them. The CDR3 sequence is 13 residues long. DNA of the CDR3: TGTGCCTGGGTAACCTCTGGAGAAGATGAGCAGTTCTTC. Translating gives CAWVTSGEDEQFF.

This clone appeared once. The CDR3 loop reads CASSEEGSGTFYGYTF. The CDR3 DNA is TGTGCCAGCAGTGAAGAGGGGTCCGGGACCTTCTATGGCTACACCTTC. This chain uses TRBV2 with TRBJ1-2; D is possibly TRBD1 (5 bases). The ends were cut back, 1 base at V and 4 bases at J, with 16 bases in the middle. Germline V gene lookup returns CDR1 SNHLY and CDR2 FYNNEI. This CDR3 comprises 16 residues.

This clone was found once. The genes are TRBV5-1 and TRBJ1-2; D is uncertain. The CDR3 is made up of 14 amino acids. V was trimmed by 0 bases and J by 3 bases, leaving 9 bases between them. CDR1 is SGHRS, CDR2 YFSETQ, per germline. CDR3 residues: CASSLDNADYGYTF. In nucleotides, the CDR3 is TGCGCCAGCAGCTTGGATAACGCAGACTATGGCTACACCTTC.

This clone was detected only once. V usage is TRBV10-3 and J usage is TRBJ2-7; tentative D call: TRBD1 (6 bases). This CDR3 comprises 16 residues. V dropped 7 bases and J dropped 4 bases, with 23 bases sitting between them. From germline, CDR1 is ENHRY and CDR2 SYGVKD. CDR3 in DNA: TGTGCCATCACCAAGGACCCCCTAGGGGACACATACGAGCAGTACTTC. This sequence encodes CAITKDPLGDTYEQYF.

The chain uses TRBV19 and TRBJ1-2; 8 bases are shared with TRBD1. V lost 3 bases, J lost 7 bases, and 7 bases stayed unmatched. The CDR3 is made up of 14 amino acids. Germline lookup yields CDR1 LNHDA and CDR2 SQIVND (reference sequence). CDR3 DNA: TGTGCCAGTAGTATGGACAGGGAATCTGGTGGCTACACCTTC. Translated, it gives CASSMDRESGGYTF.

The chain joins TRBV10-1 to TRBJ2-3; D might be TRBD1 or TRBD2, each matching 5 bases. This CDR3 region has 14 residues. Trimming stripped 6 bases from V and 3 bases from J, with 13 bases between. Germline V gene data show CDR1 as WNHNN and CDR2 as SYGVQD (reference sequence). The CDR3 coding sequence is TGCGCCAGCAGCCGGGACCAGGCTACAGATACGCAGTATTTT. Its translation: CASSRDQATDTQYF.

The chain employs TRBV19 and TRBJ1-5; 11 bases align to TRBD1. The germline CDR1 and CDR2 sequences are LNHDA and SQIVND (reference sequence). V lost 4 bases and J lost 7; bases outside the gene matches: 6. The CDR3 consists of 15 residues. Here the CDR3 reads CASSRTGGESQPQHF. As DNA, the CDR3 is TGTGCCAGTAGTAGGACAGGGGGCGAAAGCCAGCCCCAGCATTTT.

The chain combines TRBV7-9 with TRBJ1-6; a possible D gene is TRBD1 (5 bases). CDR3 size: 14 residues. Germline CDR1 SEHNR, CDR2 FQNEAQ (reference sequence). The V end was cut by 5 bases, the J end by 5 bases, with 10 bases between. As DNA, the CDR3 is TGTGCCAGCAGCCGGGACGGAAATAATTCACCCCTCCACTTT. Its protein product is CASSRDGNNSPLHF.

The chain has TRBV29-1 and TRBJ1-1; a possible D gene is TRBD1 (5 bases). Germline V gene data show CDR1 as SQVTM and CDR2 as ANQGSEA. The CDR3 has 12 residues. V shed 3 bases and J shed 9 bases, with 14 bases lying between them. The CDR3: CSVEGGSLKAFF. CDR3 bases: TGCAGCGTTGAGGGGGGATCGCTCAAAGCTTTCTTT.

The chain is built from TRBV5-1 and TRBJ2-4; D remains ambiguous. Deletions cut 1 base from V and 7 bases from J, with 12 bases between. The CDR3 has 14 residues. Germline V CDR1 and CDR2: SGHRS, YFSETQ. CDR3 in amino acids: CASSLNPSPNIQYF. Written as DNA, the CDR3 is TGCGCCAGCAGCTTGAACCCTTCCCCGAACATTCAGTACTTC. The full variable domain, rest sourced from reference TRBV5-1 and TRBJ2-4, is KAGVTQTPRYLIKTRGQQVTLSCSPISGHRSVSWYQQTPGQGLQFLFEYFSETQRNKGNFPGRFSGRQFSNSRSEMNVSTLELGDSALYLCASSLNPSPNIQYFGAGTRLSVL.

This chain joins TRBV15 and TRBJ1-2; D might be TRBD1 (5 bases). Trimming shortened V by 4 bases and J by 8 bases, and 14 bases separated the two germline ends. This CDR3 spans 13 amino acids. Looked up from germline, CDR1 is LNHNV and CDR2 is YYDKDF (reference sequence). CDR3 coding DNA: TGTGCCACCAGCACCGGGACTCGGCCCGGCTACACCTTC. Translating gives CATSTGTRPGYTF.

The rearrangement uses TRBV6-5 and TRBJ1-1; tentatively, D is TRBD1 (5 bases). The CDR3 runs to 14 residues. V was pared by 2 bases and J by 6 bases, with 13 bases between. CDR1 MNHEY and CDR2 SVGAGI come from the germline V gene. This CDR3 is CASSYSQGFAEAFF. The CDR3 bases are TGTGCCAGCAGTTACAGTCAGGGCTTTGCTGAAGCTTTCTTT.

J is TRBJ2-5 and V is TRBV19, with a tentative D call TRBD1 (8 bases). The CDR3 is 13 amino acids. Germline assignment: CDR1 LNHDA and CDR2 SQIVND (reference sequence). Trimming took off 4 bases at V and 10 bases at J, with 16 bases between the two ends. CDR3 coding DNA: TGTGCCAGTAGTACCCTACAGGGGGGGGACCAGTACTTC. The encoded protein is CASSTLQGGDQYF.

The V and J genes are TRBV19 and TRBJ2-1; D remains unclear. Trimming removed 2 bases at V and 10 bases at J, with 6 bases between. The germline gives CDR1 LNHDA, CDR2 SQIVND (reference sequence). There are 11 residues in the CDR3. The CDR3 loop is CASSIRLEQFF. The DNA for the CDR3 is TGTGCCAGTAGTATAAGACTGGAGCAGTTCTTC. Filled out from reference TRBV19 and TRBJ2-1, the complete variable domain reads DGGITQSPKYLFRKEGQNVTLSCEQNLNHDAMYWYRQDPGQGLRLIYYSQIVNDFQKGDIAEGYSVSREKKESFPLTVTSAQKNPTAFYLCASSIRLEQFFGPGTRLTVL.

The V and J genes are TRBV14 and TRBJ1-1, with D unclear. Trimming cost V 1 base and J 0 bases, with 12 bases left between them. Germline V gene lookup returns CDR1 SGHDN and CDR2 FVKESK. This CDR3 has 16 amino acids. Here the CDR3 reads CASSQVRWNMNTEAFF. The CDR3 coding sequence is TGTGCCAGCAGCCAAGTAAGATGGAACATGAACACTGAAGCTTTCTTT. Combining the CDR3 with reference TRBV14 and TRBJ1-1 gives the whole variable domain EAGVTQFPSHSVIEKGQTVTLRCDPISGHDNLYWYRRVMGKEIKFLLHFVKESKQDESGMPNNRFLAERTGGTYSTLKVQPAELEDSGVYFCASSQVRWNMNTEAFFGQGTRLTVV.

This clone has more than one count but fewer than ten. The CDR3 here is CASSTSANEQFF. Written as DNA, the CDR3 is TGTGCCAGCTCAACCTCTGCCAATGAGCAGTTCTTC. The chain has TRBV18 and TRBJ2-1; D is undetermined. Trimming cost V 5 bases and J 6 bases, with 8 bases left between them. The CDR3 extends over 12 amino acids. The germline gives CDR1 KGHSH, CDR2 LQKENI.

The rearrangement uses TRBV30 and TRBJ1-1; D remains ambiguous. V lost 3 bases and J 1 base, leaving 12 bases between the germline ends. Germline V gives CDR1 GTSNPN, CDR2 SVGIG (reference sequence). This CDR3 contains 14 residues. The CDR3 sequence is CAWSPSLRNTEAFF. CDR3 coding DNA: TGTGCCTGGAGCCCCTCCCTCAGGAACACTGAAGCTTTCTTT.

The chain couples TRBV9 to TRBJ1-2, with D perhaps matching TRBD1 (6 bases). The CDR3 consists of 14 residues. V was pared by 4 bases and J by 4 bases, with 14 bases between. CDR1 and CDR2 (germline): SGDLS, YYNGEE. The CDR3 DNA follows: TGTGCCAGCAGCTGGACGGGGGCAGGCTATGGCTACACCTTC. Protein sequence: CASSWTGAGYGYTF.

DNA for the CDR3: TGTGCCAGCAGCTTCCTCCAGACAGTGTCAGCTTTCTTT. This encodes CASSFLQTVSAFF. V usage is TRBV13 and J usage is TRBJ1-1; weak D call: TRBD1 (5 bases). There are 13 residues in the CDR3. CDR1 and CDR2 from the germline V gene are PRHDT and FYEKMQ (reference sequence). Trimming removed 3 bases at V and 10 bases at J, with 15 bases between.

Notes on this clone: The junction and the germline gene differ at one end; a read error may be behind it. The V and J genes are TRBV7-3 and TRBJ2-1, with D perhaps matching TRBD1 (5 bases). Germline assignment: CDR1 SGHTA and CDR2 FQGTGA. The CDR3 has 16 residues. In nucleotides, the CDR3 is TGTGCCAACAGCTTAAACGTACCTACCTCTAGGGGAGAGCAGTTCTTC. Translated: CANSLNVPTSRGEQFF.

The CDR3 bases are TGTGCCAGCAGTTACTCGACATTAGGCTCCTACGAGCAGTACTTC. Translation gives CASSYSTLGSYEQYF. The chain combines TRBV6-5 with TRBJ2-7, with D hard to call. The CDR3 has 15 amino acids. CDR1 MNHEY and CDR2 SVGAGI come from the germline V gene. Trimming stripped 0 bases from V and 0 bases from J, with 9 bases between.

The chain is built from TRBV5-8 and TRBJ1-5; perhaps TRBD1 as D (6 bases). The CDR3 is 14 amino acids. CDR1 and CDR2 (germline): SGHTS, YDEGEE. V was clipped by 2 bases and J by 4 bases, with 10 bases between them. The CDR3: CASSFRGSNQPQHF. The DNA of the CDR3 is TGTGCCAGCAGCTTCAGGGGATCAAATCAGCCCCAGCATTTT.

The chain joins TRBV18 to TRBJ1-6; possible D gene TRBD1, 5 bases. CDR3 length equals 16 residues. Per germline, CDR1 KGHSH and CDR2 LQKENI. V gave up 6 bases and J gave up 7 bases, with 19 bases separating them. As DNA, the CDR3 is TGTGCCAGCTCCCTGACAGAGGGAACGTCGAATTCACCCCTCCACTTT. Its translation: CASSLTEGTSNSPLHF.

The chain links TRBV27 to TRBJ1-5; D ambiguous. This CDR3 spans 14 amino acids. Trimming took off 5 bases at V and 7 bases at J, with 15 bases between the two ends. CDR1 is MNHEY, CDR2 SMNVEV, per germline (reference sequence). CDR3 bases: TGTGCCAGCAGTCCCGAGGGTCGGACGCAGCCCCAGCATTTT. It codes for CASSPEGRTQPQHF.

This chain uses TRBV7-7 with TRBJ1-1, with D tentatively TRBD1 (6 bases). In germline, CDR1 is SSHAT, CDR2 FNYEAQ (reference sequence). V was clipped by 5 bases and J by 6 bases, with 22 bases between them. The CDR3 consists of 16 residues. The CDR3: CASSVLKQGSGAEAFF. The CDR3 DNA follows: TGTGCCAGCAGCGTCCTGAAACAGGGCTCGGGGGCTGAAGCTTTCTTT.

The V call is TRBV6-5, the J call TRBJ2-1; the D gene is possibly TRBD1 (6 bases). Trimming shortened V by 5 bases and J by 10 bases, and 18 bases separated the two germline ends. The CDR3 has 14 amino acids. Germline assignment: CDR1 MNHEY and CDR2 SVGAGI. The chain's CDR3 is CASSRRQQGNEQFF. The CDR3 coding sequence is TGTGCCAGCAGTCGACGTCAACAGGGAAACGAGCAGTTCTTC.

The chain joins TRBV9 to TRBJ1-1; D not certain. This CDR3 spans 15 amino acids. The V gene lost 0 bases and the J gene lost 3 bases, with 12 bases spanning the gap. CDR1 is SGDLS, CDR2 YYNGEE, per germline. The CDR3 region is CASSVGSGIDTEAFF. DNA of the CDR3: TGTGCCAGCAGCGTAGGATCCGGGATTGACACTGAAGCTTTCTTT.

The genes are TRBV21-1 and TRBJ1-2; TRBD1 reflects the table's D call only, with no check against the DNA. TRBV21-1 is a pseudogene locus. There are 12 residues in the CDR3. CDR3 DNA: TGTGCCAGCAGCCCCGGACAGTGTGGCTACACCTTC. Encoded protein: CASSPGQCGYTF.

The chain employs TRBV15 and TRBJ1-1; TRBD1 is a possible D gene (6 bases). This CDR3 spans 14 amino acids. The V and J ends lost 5 bases and 7 bases respectively, with 17 bases between them. Germline-derived CDR1 and CDR2 are LNHNV and YYDKDF (reference sequence). Written as DNA, the CDR3 is TGTGCCACCAGCGGGAGTCAGGGGAGGAGTGAAGCTTTCTTT. Residues: CATSGSQGRSEAFF.

The V gene is TRBV10-3, the J gene TRBJ2-7; D ambiguous. V dropped 3 bases and J dropped 0 bases, with 12 bases sitting between them. The CDR3 length is 15 residues. Germline V gene sequence: CDR1 ENHRY, CDR2 SYGVKD. The CDR3: CAISDGASSSYEQYF. The CDR3 DNA reads TGTGCCATCAGTGACGGCGCGAGTAGCTCCTACGAGCAGTACTTC.

CDR3 amino acids: CASSFGGTGELFF. In nucleotides, the CDR3 is TGTGCCAGCAGCTTTGGGGGAACCGGGGAGCTGTTTTTT. The V gene is TRBV5-4, the J gene TRBJ2-2, with D perhaps TRBD1 or TRBD2 (5 bases each). Trimming left V 2 bases short and J 5 bases short, with 7 bases between. The CDR3 is made up of 13 amino acids. CDR1 is SGHNT, CDR2 YYREEE, per germline (reference sequence).

Of note for this clone: The identical CDR3 is also encoded by other nucleotide sequences in the sample. This chain joins TRBV27 and TRBJ2-7, with D perhaps matching TRBD1 (6 bases). Trimming removed 7 bases from V and 0 bases from J, with 7 bases in between. This CDR3 spans 12 amino acids. Germline values: CDR1 MNHEY, CDR2 SMNVEV (reference sequence). The CDR3 bases are TGTGCCAGCACGGACAGCTCCTACGAGCAGTACTTC. It encodes CASTDSSYEQYF.